The 27 T cell receptor beta chains below come from one sample, sequenced in a study of T-cell reconstitution after alpha-beta-depleted transplantation in children. Unique molecular identifiers were used in preparing the TCRbeta library. TCRdb itself ran the PCR reads through MiXCR, one entry per CDR3 protein. The table lists 670,000 or so distinct CDR3 sequences, 13% of them singletons. The sequencing here drew on PBMCs, taken before TCRalphabeta/CD19-depleted stem cell transplant. The receptor set was obtained from a girl aged 2 to 9 with congenital amegakaryocytic thrombocytopenia, due to receive a stem cell transplant.

The V gene is TRBV28, the J gene TRBJ2-5, with D tentatively TRBD1 (6 bases). The CDR3 runs 14 residues. V was shortened by 5 bases and J by 5 bases, with 15 bases between the two germline ends. Germline CDR1 reads MDHEN; CDR2 reads SYDVKM. The CDR3 nucleotides read TGTGCCAGCAGTCCCTTGGGGGCAAGGGAGACCCAGTACTTC. Residues: CASSPLGARETQYF. Using reference TRBV28 and TRBJ2-5 for the parts outside the CDR3, the full variable domain is DVKVTQSSRYLVKRTGEKVFLECVQDMDHENMFWYRQDPGLGLRLIYFSYDVKMKEKGDIPEGYSVSREKKERFSLILESASTNQTSMYLCASSPLGARETQYFGPGTRLLVL.

This clonotype occurred many times. This rearrangement joins TRBV5-1 to TRBJ1-4, with D unresolved. V was shortened by 5 bases and J by 4 bases, with 3 bases between the two germline ends. Germline assignment: CDR1 SGHRS and CDR2 YFSETQ. The CDR3 spans 11 residues. This CDR3 reads CASRLNEKLFF. CDR3 DNA sequence: TGCGCCAGCAGGCTTAATGAAAAACTGTTTTTT.

This clonotype was detected a few times. The chain recombines TRBV5-1 with TRBJ2-5; D gene unclear. Germline values: CDR1 SGHRS, CDR2 YFSETQ. Trimming pared 2 bases from V and 4 bases from J, leaving 12 bases between. The CDR3 covers 14 residues. For the CDR3, the DNA is TGCGCCAGCAGCTTTCGGCAAACGGGAGAGACCCAGTACTTC. Translated, it gives CASSFRQTGETQYF.

The sample holds a few counts of this clonotype. The CDR3 DNA reads as TGTGCCAGCAGTTTAGATCGGGACAGTGAAGCTTTCTTT. It is translated as CASSLDRDSEAFF. The chain recombines TRBV12-3 or TRBV12-4 with TRBJ1-1, with 7 nucleotides matching TRBD1. This CDR3 is 13 amino acids long. V trimming: 1 base; J trimming: 7 bases; junction bases outside the gene matches: 3.

This clonotype was seen only a few times. The V gene is TRBV11-2, the J gene TRBJ2-7, with TRBD1 as a possible D gene (5 bases). Germline-derived CDR1 and CDR2 are SGHAT and FQNNGV. The CDR3 runs 13 residues. With 1 base removed from V and 5 bases from J, the gap between germline ends came to 9 bases. Written as DNA, the CDR3 is TGTGCCAGCAGCTTAGGACAGTTTGACGAGCAGTACTTC. This sequence encodes CASSLGQFDEQYF.

This clonotype was counted between two and nine times. The V call is TRBV5-1, the J call TRBJ2-2, with TRBD1 identical over 7 bases. CDR1 and CDR2 from the germline V gene are SGHRS and YFSETQ. With V trimmed by 2 bases and J by 0 bases, 16 bases remained unmatched. CDR3 size: 20 residues. CDR3 residues: CASSFVAPRDSHTNTGELFF. CDR3 bases: TGCGCCAGCAGCTTCGTGGCGCCGAGGGACAGCCATACGAACACCGGGGAGCTGTTTTTT.

The J gene is TRBJ1-4, the V gene TRBV20-1, with no clear D. The CDR3 spans 12 residues. V was trimmed by 4 bases and J by 8 bases, leaving 11 bases between them. The V gene's germline CDR1 is DFQATT and CDR2 SNEGSKA (reference sequence). CDR3 bases: TGCAGTGCTACCGAACGATCCGAAAAACTGTTTTTT. Translating it yields CSATERSEKLFF.

This clonotype was counted many times. The CDR3 loop reads CSARLPGYTDTQYF. CDR3 coding DNA: TGCAGTGCGAGACTACCCGGATACACAGATACGCAGTATTTT. The chain recombines TRBV20-1 with TRBJ2-3; TRBD2 might be the D (5 bases). Trimming removed 6 bases at V and 2 bases at J, with 15 bases between. The CDR3 contains 14 residues. In germline, CDR1 is DFQATT, CDR2 SNEGSKA (reference sequence).

This rearrangement joins TRBV5-1 to TRBJ2-2; 8 bases are a match to TRBD2. Trimming cost V 4 bases and J 2 bases; bases outside gene matches: 7. The CDR3 runs 16 residues. CDR1 and CDR2 (germline): SGHRS, YFSETQ. CDR3 region: CASSPEVAGNTGELFF. The CDR3 DNA reads as TGCGCCAGCAGCCCCGAGGTAGCGGGAAACACCGGGGAGCTGTTTTTT.

Worth noting for this clonotype: A read error may explain this, as a much larger clone is one base away. This likely comes from a read error, as the CDR3 has no conserved phenylalanine or tryptophan at its end. V usage is TRBV5-1 and J usage is TRBJ2-2; D might be TRBD1 (6 bases). CDR1 is SGHRS, CDR2 YFSETQ, per germline. The CDR3 consists of 17 residues. V lost 3 bases and J lost 1, with 16 bases in between. CDR3 in DNA: TGCGCCAGCAGCTCGGAACCTCTAGGGGGGAACACCGGGGAGCTGTTTGTT. Its translation is CASSSEPLGGNTGELFV.

The chain links TRBV7-2 to TRBJ2-2, with TRBD2 identical over 9 bases. Trimming removed 4 bases from V and 4 bases from J; junction bases left unmatched: 4. From germline, CDR1 is SGHTA and CDR2 FQGNSA. The CDR3 is made up of 15 amino acids. CDR3 sequence (DNA): TGTGCCAGCAGCTCAGGACTAGCGACCACCGGGGAGCTGTTTTTT. The encoded protein is CASSSGLATTGELFF.

The chain employs TRBV11-2 and TRBJ2-1; 8 nucleotides match TRBD2. The CDR3 is made up of 15 amino acids. Unmatched junction bases numbered 5, after V lost 2 bases and J lost 5 bases. The germline CDR1 and CDR2 sequences are SGHAT and FQNNGV. The CDR3 sequence is CASSLSSGSNNEQFF. DNA for the CDR3: TGTGCCAGCAGCTTATCCAGCGGGAGTAACAATGAGCAGTTCTTC.

In its sample, this clonotype was seen many times. The V call is TRBV10-3, the J call TRBJ2-7; 9 bases map to TRBD2. CDR3 length: 13 amino acids. The V gene's germline CDR1 is ENHRY and CDR2 SYGVKD. The junction had 5 bases not matched to a gene; V was cut back by 8 bases and J by 3 bases. CDR3 region: CAIGASGDYEQYF. The CDR3, as DNA: TGTGCCATCGGGGCTAGCGGGGACTACGAGCAGTACTTC.

The genes are TRBV7-8 and TRBJ2-2; TRBD2 might be the D (5 bases). Looked up from germline, CDR1 is SGHVS and CDR2 is FQNEAQ. V lost 0 bases and J 6 bases, leaving 8 bases between the germline ends. The CDR3 is 14 residues long. As DNA, the CDR3 is TGTGCCAGCAGCTTAGCGCGGGCGTCCGGGGAGCTGTTTTTT. Translated: CASSLARASGELFF.

This chain links TRBV27 with TRBJ2-1; no reliable D call. The V gene lost 8 bases and the J gene lost 4 bases, with 24 bases spanning the gap. There are 17 residues in the CDR3. In germline, CDR1 is MNHEY, CDR2 SMNVEV (reference sequence). The CDR3 DNA follows: TGTGCCAGCGCCCTTTTGGTAGACCGGCGGATATACAATGAGCAGTTCTTC. This sequence encodes CASALLVDRRIYNEQFF.

This clonotype was counted between two and nine times. The V and J genes are TRBV30 and TRBJ2-5; TRBD1 or TRBD2 may be the D gene (5 bases each). V was pared by 5 bases and J by 2 bases, with 6 bases between. Per the germline V gene, CDR1 is GTSNPN and CDR2 is SVGIG (reference sequence). The CDR3 length is 11 residues. The CDR3 region has the DNA TGTGCCTGGGGGGGTCAAGAGACCCAGTACTTC. Translated, it gives CAWGGQETQYF.

A few counts support this clonotype. This chain links TRBV12-3 or TRBV12-4 with TRBJ2-5, with no clear D. CDR3 length: 12 residues. V lost 4 bases and J 4 bases, leaving 7 bases between the germline ends. Written as DNA, the CDR3 is TGTGCCAGCAGTTACCCGCGAGAGACCCAGTACTTC. As protein: CASSYPRETQYF.

The V and J genes are TRBV9 and TRBJ2-1; possible D gene TRBD1, 6 bases. The V end was cut by 3 bases, the J end by 9 bases, with 10 bases between. The CDR3 length is 12 residues. Germline loops: CDR1 SGDLS, CDR2 YYNGEE. DNA of the CDR3: TGTGCCAGCAGCGGACAGGCTGGTGAGCAGTTCTTC. Protein product: CASSGQAGEQFF.

This clonotype was counted ten times or more. This chain links TRBV20-1 with TRBJ1-2; D is undetermined. Trimming took 3 bases from V and 8 from J, leaving 13 bases between them. Germline CDR1 is DFQATT and CDR2 is SNEGSKA (reference sequence). The CDR3 consists of 12 residues. The CDR3 DNA follows: TGCAGTGCTAGCGTTTCTCGATACGGCTACACCTTC. Amino acids: CSASVSRYGYTF.

The genes are TRBV27 and TRBJ2-1; D unresolved. The CDR3 is 13 amino acids. Deletions cut 3 bases from V and 5 bases from J, with 8 bases between. CDR1 is MNHEY and CDR2 is SMNVEV in the germline V gene (reference sequence). CDR3 coding DNA: TGTGCCAGCAGTTTCCAGGAAAACAATGAGCAGTTCTTC. This translates into CASSFQENNEQFF.

This clonotype was seen more than once but under ten times. V gene TRBV7-9 combines with J gene TRBJ1-1; the D is unclear. The CDR3 runs to 13 residues. CDR1 and CDR2 from the germline V gene are SEHNR and FQNEAQ (reference sequence). Trimming stripped 0 bases from V and 6 bases from J, with 8 bases between. The CDR3 coding sequence is TGTGCCAGCAGCTTAGCGCGTGTCCCTGAAGCTTTCTTT. This translates into CASSLARVPEAFF.

This rearrangement joins TRBV7-8 to TRBJ1-3; tentatively, D is TRBD1 (5 bases). This CDR3 has 14 amino acids. Germline V gene sequence: CDR1 SGHVS, CDR2 FQNEAQ. V was shortened by 2 bases and J by 8 bases, with 13 bases between the two germline ends. CDR3 sequence (DNA): TGTGCCAGCAGCTTAAATCCGGGGGACTACACCATATATTTT. This gives the protein CASSLNPGDYTIYF.

CDR3 nucleotide sequence: TGCGCCAGCAGCAGTACCGGGACATCTCCCTACGAGCAGTACTTC. Encoded protein: CASSSTGTSPYEQYF. The rearrangement joins TRBV4-1 to TRBJ2-7; a possible D gene is TRBD1 (6 bases). Per germline, CDR1 MGHRA and CDR2 YSYEKL. V was trimmed by 5 bases and J by 2 bases, leaving 16 bases between them. The CDR3 is 15 amino acids.

Of note for this clonotype: A clone one base away is much larger, so this may be a read error. The chain combines TRBV5-1 with TRBJ2-3; a possible D gene is TRBD2 (6 bases). The V end was cut by 4 bases, the J end by 10 bases, with 16 bases between. In germline, CDR1 is SGHRS, CDR2 YFSETQ. The CDR3 sequence is 13 residues long. In nucleotides, the CDR3 is TGCGCCAGCAGCGGGGGACTGCTAGGGGCGCAGTATTTT. Protein sequence: CASSGGLLGAQYF.

In this sample, this clonotype turned up a few times. The chain combines TRBV5-1 with TRBJ2-2; D unclear. The ends were cut back, 0 bases at V and 1 base at J, with 10 bases in the middle. The CDR3 is made up of 16 amino acids. Germline V gives CDR1 SGHRS, CDR2 YFSETQ. CDR3 loop: CASSLGTFGNTGELFF. The CDR3 coding sequence is TGCGCCAGCAGCTTGGGGACCTTCGGGAACACCGGGGAGCTGTTTTTT.

This chain connects TRBV18 to TRBJ2-1; no clear D. The germline V gene encodes CDR1 KGHSH and CDR2 LQKENI. V dropped 3 bases and J dropped 8 bases, with 14 bases sitting between them. This CDR3 has 14 residues. Here the CDR3 reads CASSPPSRRHEQFF. The CDR3, as DNA: TGTGCCAGCTCACCGCCCTCGCGTAGGCATGAGCAGTTCTTC.

This clonotype was detected many times. The chain is built from TRBV20-1 and TRBJ2-5; D is tentatively TRBD1 or TRBD2 (5 bases each). The CDR3 is 17 amino acids. V dropped 3 bases and J dropped 0 bases, with 20 bases sitting between them. Germline V gene data show CDR1 as DFQATT and CDR2 as SNEGSKA (reference sequence). The CDR3 DNA is TGCAGTGCTAGTGGAGTCGGGACCGGGGCGTACCAAGAGACCCAGTACTTC. Translating gives CSASGVGTGAYQETQYF.